These 18 T cell receptor beta chains share one sample of origin, sequenced in a study of blood T cell repertoires in COVID-19. The table came from immunoSEQ multiplex PCR; TCRdb's copy has only in-frame clones and leaves some out. The sample consists of some 150,000 clones, more than 70% of them appearing once. Input material: peripheral blood. Receptors originate from a man aged 50 to 59 with active or convalescent COVID-19.

The gene calls are TRBV24-1 and TRBJ2-5; TRBD1 matches 8 bases. After removal of 1 base from V and 5 bases from J, the junction contained 5 bases not matched to a gene. CDR3 length equals 15 residues. The V gene's germline CDR1 is KGHDR and CDR2 SFDVKD. The CDR3 sequence: CATSDFGQGAETQYF. The CDR3 coding sequence is TGTGCCACCAGTGATTTCGGGCAGGGGGCCGAGACCCAGTACTTC.

The chain links TRBV5-1 to TRBJ2-3, with D perhaps matching TRBD2 (6 bases). Trimming took off 6 bases at V and 12 bases at J, with 26 bases between the two ends. From germline, CDR1 is SGHRS and CDR2 YFSETQ. The CDR3 runs to 15 residues. CDR3 nucleotide sequence: TGCGCCAGCATGGGGGGAGACCAAACCTACGGAGCACAGTATTTT. Translated: CASMGGDQTYGAQYF.

The chain employs TRBV13 and TRBJ2-1; 8 nucleotides line up with TRBD2. The CDR3 has 15 amino acids. J lost 8 bases, V lost 5 bases, and 11 bases had no gene match. From germline, CDR1 is PRHDT and CDR2 FYEKMQ (reference sequence). The chain's CDR3 is CASSPGGGLGDEQFF. CDR3 sequence (DNA): TGTGCCAGCAGCCCCGGGGGGGGGCTGGGAGATGAGCAGTTCTTC.

V gene TRBV18 combines with J gene TRBJ2-7, with 10 bases matching TRBD2. Germline CDR1 reads KGHSH; CDR2 reads LQKENI. Unmatched junction bases numbered 8, after V lost 6 bases and J lost 3 bases. The CDR3 is 15 amino acids. The CDR3 coding sequence is TGTGCCAGCTCTCCCAGGACTAGCGGATTCTACGAGCAGTACTTC. This translates into CASSPRTSGFYEQYF.

This rearrangement joins TRBV5-5 to TRBJ1-6; 7 nucleotides agree with TRBD1. CDR3 length equals 14 residues. V was pared by 4 bases and J by 8 bases, with 6 bases of the junction left unmatched. From germline, CDR1 is SGHKS and CDR2 YYEKEE (reference sequence). In DNA form, the CDR3 reads TGTGCCAGCAGCCGACAGGGTAGGGATTCACCCCTCCACTTT. Translating it yields CASSRQGRDSPLHF.

In its sample, this clone was seen once. V is TRBV11-3 and J is TRBJ2-7, with TRBD2 as a possible D gene (7 bases). V lost 1 base and J 5 bases, leaving 21 bases between the germline ends. The CDR3 totals 17 residues. CDR1 and CDR2 (germline): SGHNT, YENEEA. The CDR3 here is CASSLGGGRAGAHEQYF. CDR3 in DNA: TGTGCCAGCAGCTTAGGAGGGGGGAGGGCGGGGGCCCACGAGCAGTACTTC.

This chain connects TRBV5-4 to TRBJ1-6; D is possibly TRBD1 (5 bases). Trimming took off 0 bases at V and 5 bases at J, with 6 bases between the two ends. Germline CDR1 and CDR2: SGHNT and YYREEE (reference sequence). This CDR3 is built from 14 residues. The CDR3 DNA follows: TGTGCCAGCAGCTTGGGACAGAATAATTCACCCCTCCACTTT. Translating it yields CASSLGQNNSPLHF.

This clone showed up many times. The J gene is TRBJ1-2, the V gene TRBV4-1; 7 bases align to TRBD1. Trimming removed 3 bases from V and 8 bases from J; junction bases left unmatched: 6. CDR1 and CDR2 (germline): MGHRA, YSYEKL. CDR3 length equals 13 residues. In nucleotides, the CDR3 is TGCGCCAGCAGCCAGGTCTACAGGGGAGGCTACACCTTC. It encodes CASSQVYRGGYTF.

This chain links TRBV24-1 with TRBJ2-5; TRBD2 aligns across 8 bases. The CDR3 consists of 15 residues. V lost 9 bases to trimming and J lost 1 base; unmatched junction nucleotides: 9. The germline V gene encodes CDR1 KGHDR and CDR2 SFDVKD. CDR3 nucleotide sequence: TGTGCCACCGGACGGGGGGGGCCAACCCAAGAGACCCAGTACTTC. This translates into CATGRGGPTQETQYF.

The V gene is TRBV1, the J gene TRBJ2-1; the D call of TRBD2 is as the table states it, not checked on the DNA. TRBV1 has pseudogene status. This CDR3 region has 18 residues. For the CDR3, the DNA is TGCACCAGCAGCCAAGAGAGACTAGCGGAGAGCTCCTACAATGAGCAGTTCTTC. Its translation: CTSSQERLAESSYNEQFF.

The chain couples TRBV3-1 (or the pseudogene TRBV3-2) to TRBJ2-2; 13 bases map to TRBD2. Germline-derived CDR1 and CDR2 are LGHDT and YNNKEL (reference sequence). V shed 4 bases and J 7 bases; nucleotides not matched to a gene: 3. This CDR3 region has 15 residues. The DNA of the CDR3 is TGTGCCAGCAGCCCGACTAGCGGGAGGCTCGGGGAGCTGTTTTTT. This translates into CASSPTSGRLGELFF.

Worth noting for this clone: The junction and the germline gene differ at one end; a read error may be behind it. The CDR3 DNA reads as TGTGCCAGCAGTTTAGGGGACAGGGGGCTGGGCCTTTACACTGAAGCTTTCTTT. Protein sequence: CASSLGDRGLGLYTEAFF. The chain has TRBV7-2 and TRBJ1-1; 12 positions match TRBD1. The CDR3 length is 18 residues. CDR1 and CDR2 (germline): SGHTA, FQGNSA.

This clone has just a few counts. This rearrangement joins TRBV4-3 to TRBJ1-3, with 11 positions matching TRBD1. The V gene's germline CDR1 is LGHNA and CDR2 YSLEER. V shed 5 bases and J 4 bases; nucleotides not matched to a gene: 10. The CDR3 consists of 17 residues. This CDR3 is CASSLRDRGALGNTIYF. CDR3 nucleotide sequence: TGCGCCAGCAGCTTACGGGACAGGGGGGCACTCGGAAACACCATATATTTT.

J is TRBJ1-4 and V is TRBV25-1; D possibly corresponds to TRBD1 (5 bases). This CDR3 spans 14 amino acids. The V end was cut by 1 base, the J end by 3 bases, with 6 bases between. In germline, CDR1 is MGHDK, CDR2 SYGVNS. The CDR3 protein is CASSEWGANEKLFF. The CDR3 DNA reads as TGTGCCAGCAGTGAATGGGGGGCTAATGAAAAACTGTTTTTT.

This clone was recorded only once. This rearrangement joins TRBV13 to TRBJ2-3; TRBD1 might be the D (5 bases). Germline CDR1 is PRHDT and CDR2 is FYEKMQ (reference sequence). The CDR3 runs 16 residues. Trimming left V 5 bases short and J 4 bases short, with 19 bases between. In DNA form, the CDR3 reads TGTGCCAGCAGCCCCAGCCGGCGGTCCAGGGCAGATACGCAGTATTTT. Protein: CASSPSRRSRADTQYF. Full variable domain (rest looked up from reference TRBV13 and TRBJ2-3): AAGVIQSPRHLIKEKRETATLKCYPIPRHDTVYWYQQGPGQDPQFLISFYEKMQSDKGSIPDRFSAQQFSDYHSELNMSSLELGDSALYFCASSPSRRSRADTQYFGPGTRLTVL.

The V call is TRBV4-1, the J call TRBJ2-1; 10 nucleotides agree with TRBD2. V lost 5 bases, J lost 10 bases, and 8 bases stayed unmatched. The CDR3 extends over 14 amino acids. The germline CDR1 and CDR2 sequences are MGHRA and YSYEKL. The CDR3 DNA reads TGCGCCAGCAGCATCCAGCGGGAGGGGGACGAGCAGTTCTTC. Its translation is CASSIQREGDEQFF.

The chain uses TRBV9 and TRBJ1-5, with D possibly matching TRBD1 (5 bases). Germline loops: CDR1 SGDLS, CDR2 YYNGEE. V lost 0 bases and J 0 bases, leaving 7 bases between the germline ends. The CDR3 runs to 15 residues. The CDR3 DNA reads as TGTGCCAGCAGCGTAGAGGGGTATAGCAATCAGCCCCAGCATTTT. It codes for CASSVEGYSNQPQHF.

The chain has TRBV14 and TRBJ2-1; TRBD1 is a possible D gene (6 bases). This CDR3 has 16 residues. Trimming cost V 0 bases and J 3 bases, with 12 bases left between them. Germline CDR1 SGHDN, CDR2 FVKESK. Here the CDR3 DNA reads TGTGCCAGCAGCCAAGACTGGGGGCGCGTCTACAATGAGCAGTTCTTC. It specifies CASSQDWGRVYNEQFF.